This entry describes one TCR beta chain. The antigen this receptor binds is unknown. Per-base quality was not reported, and no clone a single base away is much larger than it. The germline V gene (reference sequence) gives CDR1 as SEHNR and CDR2 as FQNEAQ. The CDR3 covers 12 residues, taking in both the cysteine and the phenylalanine. Only the CDR3 part of the read is kept: 36 bases, read in frame from the first base. Unmatched junction bases come to 4, with V trimmed by 3 bases and J by 10 bases. The sample's time point label is to be understood as: patch test 3, about 24 weeks after DPC sensitization. The intended sense of this specimen's treatment or condition label: therapeutic diphenylcyclopropenone sensitization with weekly scalp DPC. At every patch-test visit, the blood draw took place before the patch test was put on. Eligible patients were aged 18 to 70, diagnosed with alopecia, deemed suitable for DPC therapy, and excluded if pregnant. Total RNA was extracted from unfractionated whole blood that had been collected in Tempus Blood RNA tubes.

The data were taken from a study of human T cells and chemical hapten exposure (dated by TCRdb to 2020 to 2023). For the study in its entirety: For sensitization, 2% DPC in acetone was applied to a 2 cm by 2 cm area of upper inner arm skin. Blood was sampled from patients pre-sensitization (week 0) and at 2, 6 and about 24 weeks after DPC sensitization. The libraries were sequenced as a pool, and the TCR yield per sample differed mostly because of small variations in library volumes within the pool. The mostly female patient cohort included alopecia areata with under or over 50% scalp involvement, alopecia totalis and alopecia universalis. Peripheral blood TCR repertoire changes were tracked in vivo in alopecia patients during primary and secondary sensitization to the hapten diphenylcyclopropenone (DPC). Patch tests used Finn chambers with 0.01% DPC on the upper back, scored after 6 days by International Contact Dermatitis Research Group standards. Throughout the approximately 26-week study period, patients were also given weekly therapeutic DPC doses on the scalp. For TCR sequencing, blood came from 25 to 35 alopecia patients at anywhere from one to four time points (pre-sensitization, 2, 6 and 24 weeks). Results and caveats for the whole study, not just this receptor: All patients had alopecia, a presumed autoimmune disease, so their immune response might differ from that of healthy individuals. Repeated subsampling changed both the strength of the expansion versus patch-test correlation and the threshold at which that correlation became significant. Expanded TCRs formed significantly more large CDR3 similarity clusters than pre-sensitization or healthy control sets, consistent with antigen-driven responses. Patch test score was positively correlated with the number of PT1 expanded TCRs, with significance at thresholds 8, 16 and 32 but not at 4. No change with DPC sensitization was found in the number of TCRs above 1 in 1000 frequency, and no evidence of global repertoire structure alterations was found.

The library was produced with RACE. The sequencing machine was a NextSeq 500. Library preparation attached unique molecular identifiers to individual cDNA molecules for quantitative, reproducible TCR counting. Both TCR alpha and TCR beta chains were sequenced from each blood RNA sample. The authors' pipeline ran thus. The median number of TCRs per sample was some 100,000, ranging from about 20,000 to 700,000. The Decombinator software suite was used to annotate the V, J and CDR3 of the TCR reads. For PS versus PT1 abundance plots, all samples were subsampled to the same number of TCRs (28,000). Expanded TCRs were defined as absent before sensitization and observed at least eight times at the 2-week time point. Starting from the raw public reads, TCRdb applied fastp trimming at Q25, assembled clones with MiXCR and retained in-frame beta chains. Rows are unified per CDR3 protein, each entry keeping the most common DNA and genes. For this entry, the V and J calls and clone size follow TCRdb and not the study's own pipeline. Recorded for this sample are approximately 80,000 distinct CDR3 sequences; over 10% of them occurred a single time. Together, the top ten hold 4.5% to 6% of the sample.

This receptor was obtained from a woman in her fifties or sixties with alopecia areata. Some clones in this sample may be carry-over from other donors' samples. The chain is encoded by TRBV7-9 joined to TRBJ2-3, with 7 bases in between that match TRBD1. The sample was whole blood, taken in connection with sensitization to the hapten diphenylcyclopropenone (DPC). The CDR3 protein: CASSFDRAPQYF. DNA sequence: TGTGCCAGCAGCTTTGACAGGGCGCCGCAGTATTTT.